A selection of T cell receptor beta chains follows, all from one sample in a study of OX40 agonist ivuxolimab in advanced cancers. Method: immunoSEQ multiplex PCR; TCRdb's copy keeps in-frame clones and lacks some. The sample consists of 97,000 or so clones, nearly 90% of them appearing once. The input for sequencing was CD4+ or CD8+ T cells sorted from blood, taken in a trial of the OX40 agonist ivuxolimab. These receptors were collected from an adult with an advanced solid tumor such as melanoma, head and neck, liver or kidney cancer. CDR3s include the opening cysteine and the closing phenylalanine or tryptophan. For some rows the clone size is stated as once, few or many, or as a class when expanded; others skip it.

V: TRBV7-9; size: .; J: TRBJ1-3; CDR3: CASSLSRLFGNTIYF
V: TRBV11-2; size: .; J: TRBJ1-2; CDR3: CASSFGDFGVPYGYTF
V: TRBV9; size: .; J: TRBJ2-3; CDR3: CASSVEAGGSYTQYF
V: TRBV5-1; size: .; J: TRBJ2-1; CDR3: CASATSHKGEQFF
V: TRBV5-1; size: .; J: TRBJ2-2; CDR3: CASSRMGSIATGELFF
V: TRBV2; size: .; J: TRBJ2-6; CDR3: CATTGGSGANVLTF
V: TRBV21-1; size: once; J: TRBJ2-3; CDR3: CASSKVPEVSDTQYF
V: TRBV4-1; size: .; J: TRBJ1-4; CDR3: CASRQTGGGEKLFF
V: TRBV10-3; size: .; J: TRBJ1-1; CDR3: CAISAEGYITEAFF
V: TRBV19; size: .; J: TRBJ1-5; CDR3: CASTNRNQPQHF
V: TRBV1; size: .; J: TRBJ2-7; CDR3: CTSSQGDRRGAPSEQYF
V: TRBV10-3; size: .; J: TRBJ2-1; CDR3: CAISEASQGAHNEQFF
V: TRBV5-4; size: .; J: TRBJ1-3; CDR3: CASSRTGAGNTIYF
V: TRBV19; size: .; J: TRBJ1-1; CDR3: CASSGQGLTEAFF
V: TRBV27; size: once; J: TRBJ2-1; CDR3: CASSSDIRATQFF
V: TRBV29-1; size: .; J: TRBJ2-7; CDR3: CSVGKASEQYF
V: TRBV19; size: .; J: TRBJ2-5; CDR3: CASSIVGGETQYF